The clone carrying this T cell receptor (beta chain) appeared a few times. Its antigen remains unidentified. TCRdb reanalysed the reads using MiXCR and keeps one entry per CDR3 protein. The sample records under 350,000 distinct CDR3 sequences, roughly 9.5% being singletons. The CDR3 runs 14 residues. Per germline, CDR1 SGDLS and CDR2 YYNGEE. The V gene lost 0 bases and the J gene lost 5 bases, with 11 bases spanning the gap. This entry comes from a study of T cell repertoires in cytomegalovirus infection. Study-level information: Matching HLA type and CMV infection were both indicated by public TCR beta signatures. Overall study results and limits: The ex vivo response was dominated by HLA-C-restricted CMV-specific TCR beta clonotypes.

The source material was PBMCs. The chain carries TRBV9 and TRBJ2-5, with no clear D. The source is a human donor in good health (CMV status not recorded). Some clones in this sample may be carry-over from other donors' samples. The CDR3, as DNA: TGTGCCAGCAGCGTAGCTGGTCCCGTCGAGACCCAGTACTTC. Translating gives CASSVAGPVETQYF. The whole variable domain, filled in from reference TRBV9 and TRBJ2-5, reads DSGVTQTPKHLITATGQRVTLRCSPRSGDLSVYWYQQSLDQGLQFLIQYYNGEERAKGNILERFSAQQFPDLHSELNLSSLELGDSALYFCASSVAGPVETQYFGPGTRLLVL.